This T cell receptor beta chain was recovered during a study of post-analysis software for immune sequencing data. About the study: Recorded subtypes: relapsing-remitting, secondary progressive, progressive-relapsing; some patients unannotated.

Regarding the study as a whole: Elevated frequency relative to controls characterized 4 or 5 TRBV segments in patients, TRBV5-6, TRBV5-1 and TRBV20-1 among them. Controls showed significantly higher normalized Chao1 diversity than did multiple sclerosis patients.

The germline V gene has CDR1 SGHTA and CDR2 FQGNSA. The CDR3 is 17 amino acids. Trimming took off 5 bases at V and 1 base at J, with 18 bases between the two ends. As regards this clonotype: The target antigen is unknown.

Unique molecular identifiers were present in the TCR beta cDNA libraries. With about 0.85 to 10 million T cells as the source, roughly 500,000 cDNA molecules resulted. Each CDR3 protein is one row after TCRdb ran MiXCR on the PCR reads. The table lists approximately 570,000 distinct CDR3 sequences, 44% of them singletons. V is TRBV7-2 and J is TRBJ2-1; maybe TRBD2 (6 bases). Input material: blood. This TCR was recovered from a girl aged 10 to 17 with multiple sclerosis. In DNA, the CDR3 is TGTGCCAGCAGCACTAGCCCTCCCGGATTATCCTACAATGAGCAGTTCTTC. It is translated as CASSTSPPGLSYNEQFF.